These T cell receptor beta chains were read from a single sample in a study of T cell repertoires in cytomegalovirus infection. The antigens these receptors bind are not known. Via MiXCR, TCRdb re-called the reads, giving one row per CDR3 protein. The profile shows 650,000 to 900,000 distinct CDR3 sequences, approximately 32% of them singletons. Sequenced here: cultured CD8+ T cells from PBMCs, sampled from culture after CMV antigen stimulation. The receptors shown here come from a human donor in good health (CMV status not recorded). Some clones in this sample may be carry-over from other donors' samples. Both conserved end residues are part of each CDR3. A D gene is named only where the DNA matches it firmly. Size is stated for part of the rows, as once, few or many counts, or as a class when the clone is expanded.

V gene: TRBV7-2; D gene: NA; J gene: TRBJ2-7; clone size: NA; CDR3 protein: CASSLNVPFYEQYF; CDR3 DNA: TGTGCCAGCAGCTTAAATGTTCCATTCTACGAGCAGTACTTC
V gene: TRBV5-1; D gene: TRBD2; J gene: TRBJ2-4; clone size: NA; CDR3 protein: CASSLAPGGTKNIQYF; CDR3 DNA: TGCGCCAGCAGCTTGGCCCCCGGGGGGACCAAAAACATTCAGTACTTC
V gene: TRBV10-3; D gene: NA; J gene: TRBJ1-5; clone size: few; CDR3 protein: CAISGEGSQPQHF; CDR3 DNA: TGTGCCATCAGTGGCGAGGGAAGCCAGCCCCAGCATTTT
V gene: TRBV7-6; D gene: TRBD1; J gene: TRBJ1-3; clone size: NA; CDR3 protein: CASSQTGNAGNTIYF; CDR3 DNA: TGTGCCAGCAGCCAGACAGGGAATGCTGGAAACACCATATATTTT
V gene: TRBV7-6; D gene: NA; J gene: TRBJ1-2; clone size: few; CDR3 protein: CASSLGLDRGYTF; CDR3 DNA: TGTGCCAGCAGCTTAGGCCTGGATAGGGGCTACACCTTC
V gene: TRBV24-1; D gene: TRBD1; J gene: TRBJ2-1; clone size: NA; CDR3 protein: CATSEGGQGDNEQFF; CDR3 DNA: TGTGCCACCAGTGAAGGGGGACAGGGAGATAATGAGCAGTTCTTC
V gene: TRBV7-8; D gene: NA; J gene: TRBJ2-1; clone size: NA; CDR3 protein: CASSLAGPRYYNEQFF; CDR3 DNA: TGTGCCAGCAGCTTGGCCGGGCCGCGCTACTACAATGAGCAGTTCTTC
V gene: TRBV10-2; D gene: TRBD2; J gene: TRBJ2-3; clone size: NA; CDR3 protein: CASSSSGGIPDTQYF; CDR3 DNA: TGCGCCAGCAGTTCTAGCGGGGGGATTCCAGATACGCAGTATTTT
V gene: TRBV7-2; D gene: NA; J gene: TRBJ2-7; clone size: NA; CDR3 protein: CASSSAAWDGFSGSDEQYF; CDR3 DNA: TGTGCCAGCAGCTCTGCCGCGTGGGACGGATTCTCGGGATCGGACGAGCAGTACTTC
V gene: TRBV12-3/TRBV12-4; D gene: NA; J gene: TRBJ2-5; clone size: few; CDR3 protein: CASSLGRLGSQYF; CDR3 DNA: TGTGCCAGCAGTTTGGGAAGGCTCGGGTCCCAGTACTTC
V gene: TRBV5-5; D gene: TRBD1; J gene: TRBJ1-4; clone size: NA; CDR3 protein: CASSLGNDRDEKLFF; CDR3 DNA: TGTGCCAGCAGCTTGGGCAACGACAGGGACGAAAAACTGTTTTTT
V gene: TRBV7-9; D gene: NA; J gene: TRBJ1-6; clone size: few; CDR3 protein: CASSQGLYNNSPLHF; CDR3 DNA: TGTGCCAGCAGCCAAGGACTTTACAATAATTCACCCCTCCACTTT
V gene: TRBV9; D gene: TRBD1; J gene: TRBJ1-2; clone size: NA; CDR3 protein: CASSVWTGDGYTF; CDR3 DNA: TGTGCCAGCAGCGTGTGGACAGGGGATGGCTACACCTTC
V gene: TRBV7-2; D gene: NA; J gene: TRBJ1-1; clone size: many; CDR3 protein: CASSSLGHPNTEAFF; CDR3 DNA: TGTGCCAGCAGCTCCCTGGGACACCCGAACACTGAAGCTTTCTTT
V gene: TRBV28; D gene: NA; J gene: TRBJ1-4; clone size: many; CDR3 protein: CASSLQTSRGLFF; CDR3 DNA: TGTGCCAGCAGTCTCCAGACATCCCGGGGACTGTTTTTT
V gene: TRBV6-1; D gene: TRBD1; J gene: TRBJ2-7; clone size: NA; CDR3 protein: CASSEGETGSHEQYF; CDR3 DNA: TGTGCCAGCAGTGAAGGAGAGACAGGGTCCCACGAGCAGTACTTC
V gene: TRBV5-6; D gene: TRBD1; J gene: TRBJ1-6; clone size: many; CDR3 protein: CASSIIRDRDNSPLHF; CDR3 DNA: TGTGCCAGCAGCATCATCCGGGACAGGGATAATTCACCCCTCCACTTT
V gene: TRBV6-1; D gene: TRBD1; J gene: TRBJ2-3; clone size: NA; CDR3 protein: CASRQGVSSTDTQYF; CDR3 DNA: TGTGCCAGCAGGCAGGGGGTCTCTAGCACAGATACGCAGTATTTT
V gene: TRBV9; D gene: NA; J gene: TRBJ2-1; clone size: NA; CDR3 protein: CASSALLKNEQFF; CDR3 DNA: TGTGCCAGCAGCGCGCTACTGAAGAATGAGCAGTTCTTC
V gene: TRBV27; D gene: TRBD1; J gene: TRBJ1-1; clone size: many; CDR3 protein: CASSLQGAEAFF; CDR3 DNA: TGTGCCAGCAGCTTGCAGGGGGCTGAAGCTTTCTTT
V gene: TRBV3-1; D gene: NA; J gene: TRBJ2-6; clone size: NA; CDR3 protein: CASSQVPGAVLSGANVLTF; CDR3 DNA: TGTGCCAGCAGCCAAGTTCCGGGGGCGGTTCTCTCTGGGGCCAACGTCCTGACTTTC
V gene: TRBV7-9; D gene: NA; J gene: TRBJ1-2; clone size: NA; CDR3 protein: CASSLGSRRDYGYTF; CDR3 DNA: TGTGCCAGCAGCTTGGGCAGCCGGAGAGACTATGGCTACACCTTC
V gene: TRBV6-8; D gene: TRBD1; J gene: TRBJ1-1; clone size: NA; CDR3 protein: CATFTGGAGNTEAFF; CDR3 DNA: TGTGCCACCTTTACAGGGGGCGCGGGGAACACTGAAGCTTTCTTT
V gene: TRBV4-3; D gene: TRBD1; J gene: TRBJ1-6; clone size: NA; CDR3 protein: CASSQDRRTGNSPLHF; CDR3 DNA: TGCGCCAGCAGCCAAGATCGTCGGACAGGGAACTCACCCCTCCACTTT
V gene: TRBV2; D gene: NA; J gene: TRBJ2-7; clone size: NA; CDR3 protein: CATVGVFSYEQYF; CDR3 DNA: TGTGCCACCGTAGGAGTTTTCTCCTACGAGCAGTACTTC
V gene: TRBV4-1; D gene: TRBD1; J gene: TRBJ2-3; clone size: NA; CDR3 protein: CASSQENRGSDTQYF; CDR3 DNA: TGCGCCAGCAGCCAAGAAAACAGGGGGTCAGATACGCAGTATTTT
V gene: TRBV29-1; D gene: TRBD1; J gene: TRBJ2-2; clone size: NA; CDR3 protein: CSVGQGATGELFF; CDR3 DNA: TGCAGCGTGGGACAGGGGGCAACCGGGGAGCTGTTTTTT
V gene: TRBV9; D gene: TRBD1; J gene: TRBJ1-3; clone size: NA; CDR3 protein: CASSTYRDSASSGNTIYF; CDR3 DNA: TGTGCCAGCAGCACCTACCGGGACAGTGCTAGCTCTGGAAACACCATATATTTT
V gene: TRBV4-3; D gene: NA; J gene: TRBJ2-2; clone size: NA; CDR3 protein: CASSQDQGDTGELFF; CDR3 DNA: TGCGCCAGCAGCCAAGATCAGGGAGACACCGGGGAGCTGTTTTTT
V gene: TRBV6-1; D gene: NA; J gene: TRBJ2-4; clone size: many; CDR3 protein: CASSEWVATKNIQYF; CDR3 DNA: TGTGCCAGCAGTGAATGGGTAGCGACCAAAAACATTCAGTACTTC
V gene: TRBV3-1; D gene: NA; J gene: TRBJ1-1; clone size: NA; CDR3 protein: CASSQDRWAEAFF; CDR3 DNA: TGTGCCAGCAGCCAAGATCGATGGGCTGAAGCTTTCTTT
V gene: TRBV7-2; D gene: NA; J gene: TRBJ1-1; clone size: many; CDR3 protein: CASSFLVPPGTEAFF; CDR3 DNA: TGTGCCAGCAGCTTCCTCGTTCCTCCCGGGACTGAAGCTTTCTTT
V gene: TRBV7-6; D gene: NA; J gene: TRBJ2-1; clone size: NA; CDR3 protein: CASNLNQQGWDEQFF; CDR3 DNA: TGTGCCAGCAACTTAAACCAACAAGGGTGGGATGAGCAGTTCTTC
V gene: TRBV29-1; D gene: NA; J gene: TRBJ2-7; clone size: few; CDR3 protein: CSALTAQGYYEQYF; CDR3 DNA: TGCAGCGCCCTGACCGCCCAGGGATACTACGAGCAGTACTTC
V gene: TRBV25-1; D gene: TRBD1; J gene: TRBJ1-5; clone size: NA; CDR3 protein: CASSPQGATPLHF; CDR3 DNA: TGTGCCAGCAGTCCTCAGGGGGCGACCCCCCTCCATTTT
V gene: TRBV28; D gene: NA; J gene: TRBJ1-1; clone size: few; CDR3 protein: CASSLVIAGTEAFF; CDR3 DNA: TGTGCCAGCAGTTTAGTGATTGCGGGCACTGAAGCTTTCTTT
V gene: TRBV19; D gene: NA; J gene: TRBJ1-5; clone size: few; CDR3 protein: CATQRGYSNQPQHF; CDR3 DNA: TGTGCCACCCAGAGGGGATATAGCAATCAGCCCCAGCATTTT
V gene: TRBV12-5; D gene: NA; J gene: TRBJ2-7; clone size: NA; CDR3 protein: CASGLVAYEQYF; CDR3 DNA: TGTGCTAGTGGTTTGGTAGCCTACGAGCAGTACTTC
V gene: TRBV6-6; D gene: NA; J gene: TRBJ1-1; clone size: few; CDR3 protein: CASSPTLLLSRPAFF; CDR3 DNA: TGTGCCAGCAGTCCAACTCTGCTGCTCTCCAGGCCAGCTTTCTTT
V gene: TRBV7-9; D gene: NA; J gene: TRBJ2-7; clone size: NA; CDR3 protein: CTSSLGTYEQYF; CDR3 DNA: TGTACCAGCAGCTTAGGAACCTACGAGCAGTACTTC